What follows describes a single TCR beta chain. Sequencing was performed with immunoSEQ multiplex PCR; in TCRdb, only in-frame clones are kept and a portion is missing. The table shows about 980,000 clones, with around 80% occurring only once. The sample is drawn from a study of shared clonotypes between healthy human individuals. CDR3 size: 12 residues. The V end lost 3 bases, the J end lost 4 bases, and 6 bases lay between the germline ends. CDR1 and CDR2 from the germline V gene are MNHNS and SASEGT. The sequencing sample was made of memory CD4+ T cells sorted from blood. Subset: CD45RA-negative fraction. The V call is TRBV6-1, the J call TRBJ1-1, with a tentative D call TRBD1 (5 bases). This sequence was found in a man aged 18 to 35 in good health. In DNA form, the CDR3 reads TGTGCCAGCAGTGAGGGACCCACTGAAGCTTTCTTT. This encodes CASSEGPTEAFF.